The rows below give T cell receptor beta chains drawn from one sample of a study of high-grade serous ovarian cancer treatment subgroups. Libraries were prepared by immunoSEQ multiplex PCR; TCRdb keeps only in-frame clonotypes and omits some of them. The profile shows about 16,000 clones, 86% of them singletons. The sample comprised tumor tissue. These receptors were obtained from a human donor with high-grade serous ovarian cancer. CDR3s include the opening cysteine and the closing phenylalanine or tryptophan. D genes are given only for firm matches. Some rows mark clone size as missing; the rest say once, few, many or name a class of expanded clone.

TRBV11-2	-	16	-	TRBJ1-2	TGTGCCAGCAGAAGAGGGGCTCACCGAGGGTCATATGGCTACACCTTC	CASRRGAHRGSYGYTF
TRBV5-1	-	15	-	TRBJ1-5	TGCGCCAGCAGCTTGGAAGGAGATAGCAATCAGCCCCAGCATTTT	CASSLEGDSNQPQHF
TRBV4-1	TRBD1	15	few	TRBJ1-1	TGCGCCAGCAGCCAAGATTCAGGGGGGAACACTGAAGCTTTCTTT	CASSQDSGGNTEAFF
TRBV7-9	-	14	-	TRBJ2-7	TGTGCCAGCACTTCTAGCCGGTCCTCCTACGAGCAGTACTTC	CASTSSRSSYEQYF
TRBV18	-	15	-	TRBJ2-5	TGTGCCAGCTCACCTCGAACGGCAGGAGGGGAGACCCAGTACTTC	CASSPRTAGGETQYF
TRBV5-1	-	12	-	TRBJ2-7	TGCGCCAGCAGTCCCGGACTGTACGAGCAGTACTTC	CASSPGLYEQYF
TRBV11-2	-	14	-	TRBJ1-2	TGTGCCAGCAGCCCCCGACAGACTAACTATGGCTACACCTTC	CASSPRQTNYGYTF
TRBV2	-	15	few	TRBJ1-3	TGTGCCAGCAGTGAGCGGGAGACTCGTGGAAACACCATATATTTT	CASSERETRGNTIYF
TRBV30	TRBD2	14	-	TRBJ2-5	TGTGCCTGGAGTACGGTAGCGGGGTTGGAGACCCAGTACTTC	CAWSTVAGLETQYF
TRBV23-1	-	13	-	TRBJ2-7	TGCGCCAGCAGCCAAACGGAGGGTAGCGAGCAGTACTTC	CASSQTEGSEQYF
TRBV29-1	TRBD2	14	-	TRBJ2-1	TGCAGCGTATTAGGCGGGGGGGATTACAATGAGCAGTTCTTC	CSVLGGGDYNEQFF
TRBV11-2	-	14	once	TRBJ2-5	TGTGCCAGCAGCTTCGGCGGGACCCAAGAGACCCAGTACTTC	CASSFGGTQETQYF
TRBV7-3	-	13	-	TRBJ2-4	TGTGCCAGCAGCGGATCGGTGGGAAACATTCAGTACTTC	CASSGSVGNIQYF
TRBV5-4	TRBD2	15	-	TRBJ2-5	TGTGCCAGCAGCTTGGGAGGCGGGGGAAAAGAGACCCAGTACTTC	CASSLGGGGKETQYF
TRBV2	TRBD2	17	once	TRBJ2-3	TGTGCCAGCAGTGAACTTCCTAGCGGGGGGGCTACAGATACGCAGTATTTT	CASSELPSGGATDTQYF
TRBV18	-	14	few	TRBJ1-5	TGTGCCAGCTCACCATTCGGGGACGTTCAGCCCCAGCATTTT	CASSPFGDVQPQHF
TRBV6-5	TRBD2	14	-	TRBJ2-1	TGTGCCAGCAGTCCGGGACTAGCCTACAATGAGCAGTTCTTC	CASSPGLAYNEQFF